This T cell receptor beta chain stems from a study of tumor-infiltrating lymphocytes in primary liver carcinoma. Turning to the study itself: Each participant had primary liver carcinoma, and surgical resection was the treatment.

Study-level points and caveats: Tumors reached a significantly greater top-250-clone fraction than blood did (p = 0.039). Among the pair types, tumor region pairs showed more overlap than tumor-adjacent and tumor-blood pairs.

The sample holds one count of this clonotype. Its cognate antigen is unknown. This may come from a read error, since a much larger clone is one base off. Germline lookup yields CDR1 MGHRA and CDR2 YSYEKL. This CDR3 contains 12 residues. Unsorted whole blood yielded blood RNA, and germline DNA was extracted as well. The investigators made TCR beta cDNA from roughly 0.45 ug total RNA, using a constant-region primer. Libraries covering TCR beta were generated through three nested multiplex PCR rounds (using a slightly modified ARM-PCR). Researchers ran the first two PCR rounds for 9 to 10 cycles each with TRBV1-TRBV30 forward primers and a C-beta reverse primer. TCRdb fed the multiplex PCR reads into MiXCR, producing one record per CDR3 protein. The sample lists about 350,000 distinct CDR3 sequences, around 60% occurring once.

The sequence derives from a man between 40 and 49 years old with primary liver carcinoma and hepatitis B virus infection. Sequences were obtained from peripheral blood. The chain is built from TRBV4-1 and TRBJ1-2, with D hard to call. DNA for the CDR3: TGCGCCAACAGCCAGCACGGTTATGGCTACACCTTC. This encodes CANSQHGYGYTF.